This TCR beta chain was obtained from a study of shared clonotypes between healthy human individuals. The CDR3 loop spans 15 amino acids. Trimming at V came to 3 bases and at J to 4 bases, leaving 5 bases not matched to a gene. The germline gives CDR1 MNHEY, CDR2 SMNVEV (reference sequence). Naive CD8 cells comprised CD45RO-negative, CCR7-positively selected cells, excluding terminally differentiated effector memory CD45RA+ cells. Clones were read by immunoSEQ multiplex PCR, and TCRdb kept only the in-frame ones, dropping some. The profile shows 2 million to 2.5 million clones, about 95% of them singletons.

The sample consisted of naive CD8+ T cells sorted from blood. V gene TRBV27 combines with J gene TRBJ2-5; 10 bases align to TRBD1. The TCR originated in a man between 18 and 29 years old in good health. The CDR3 DNA sequence: TGTGCCAGCAGTTTTCAGACAGGGGGCATAGAGACCCAGTACTTC. Amino acids: CASSFQTGGIETQYF.